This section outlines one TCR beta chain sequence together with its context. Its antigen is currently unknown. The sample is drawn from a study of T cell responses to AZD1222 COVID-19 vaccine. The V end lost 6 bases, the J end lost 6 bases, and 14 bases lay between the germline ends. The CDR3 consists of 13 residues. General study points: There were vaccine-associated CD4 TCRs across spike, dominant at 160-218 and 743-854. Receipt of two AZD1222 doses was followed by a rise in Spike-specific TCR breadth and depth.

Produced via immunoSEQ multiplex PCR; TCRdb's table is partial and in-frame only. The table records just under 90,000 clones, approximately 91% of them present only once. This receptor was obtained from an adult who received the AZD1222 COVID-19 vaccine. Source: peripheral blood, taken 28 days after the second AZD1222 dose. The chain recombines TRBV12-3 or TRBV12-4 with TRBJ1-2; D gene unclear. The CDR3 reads CASSPIYSNGYTF. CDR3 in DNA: TGTGCCAGCAGCCCGATCTACTCGAATGGCTACACCTTC.